The 5 T cell receptor beta chains given below trace back to one sample, sequenced in a study of beta chain features in type 1 diabetes. The study reverse transcribed the entire isolated RNA, so it sequenced expressed TCRB transcripts. Profiled with immunoSEQ multiplex PCR; TCRdb holds only in-frame clones, not every one. The sample has under 300,000 clones; roughly 30% are singletons. The sample taken for sequencing was central memory CD4+ T cells from blood. These receptors were collected from a man younger than 40 in good health.

This clone was detected a few times. The sample holds other DNA sequences that translate to the same CDR3. The chain links TRBV29-1 to TRBJ2-3; D possibly matches TRBD1 or TRBD2 (5 bases each). The CDR3 length is 12 residues. Germline V lookup: CDR1 SQVTM, CDR2 ANQGSEA. Trimming stripped 3 bases from V and 4 bases from J, with 8 bases between. The CDR3 sequence is CSVDEGSDTQYF. The DNA for the CDR3 is TGCAGCGTTGATGAGGGGTCAGATACGCAGTATTTT.

V usage is TRBV29-1 and J usage is TRBJ2-3, with TRBD2 matching 8 bases. The CDR3 contains 14 residues. V lost 4 bases, J lost 4 bases, and 7 bases stayed unmatched. Per the germline V gene, CDR1 is SQVTM and CDR2 is ANQGSEA. The chain's CDR3 is CSVGGGLAPDTQYF. CDR3 coding DNA: TGCAGCGTTGGAGGAGGACTAGCACCAGATACGCAGTATTTT.

The rearrangement links TRBV9 to TRBJ2-3; 7 nucleotides align to TRBD2. The CDR3 extends over 14 amino acids. J lost 3 bases, V lost 6 bases, and 7 bases had no gene match. CDR1 and CDR2 (germline): SGDLS, YYNGEE. The CDR3 loop reads CASTLGRGTDTQYF. In DNA form, the CDR3 reads TGTGCCAGCACCCTAGGGAGGGGTACAGATACGCAGTATTTT. The entire variable domain, with the rest obtained from reference TRBV9 and TRBJ2-3, is as follows: DSGVTQTPKHLITATGQRVTLRCSPRSGDLSVYWYQQSLDQGLQFLIQYYNGEERAKGNILERFSAQQFPDLHSELNLSSLELGDSALYFCASTLGRGTDTQYFGPGTRLTVL.

In this sample, this clone turned up a few times. V gene TRBV18 combines with J gene TRBJ1-6; D is unresolved. V lost 4 bases and J 9 bases, leaving 10 bases between the germline ends. This CDR3 is built from 13 residues. CDR1 is KGHSH and CDR2 is LQKENI in the germline V gene. Here the CDR3 reads CASSLDNGSPLHF. The DNA for the CDR3 is TGTGCCAGCTCACTGGATAACGGTTCACCCCTCCACTTT.

This clone showed up just a few times. Sequence at one end of the junction differs from germline and may be a read error. This chain links TRBV29-1 with TRBJ2-1, with 8 bases that match TRBD2. Germline CDR1 reads SQVTM; CDR2 reads ANQGSEA. The CDR3 is made up of 15 amino acids. CDR3 region: CSAEIAGSSYNEQFF. In nucleotides, the CDR3 is TGCAGCGCTGAAATAGCGGGGAGCTCCTACAATGAGCAGTTCTTC.